This T cell receptor (beta chain) was recovered during a study of T cell responses to AZD1222 COVID-19 vaccine. Study-level background: The analysis combined second doses at about 4 or about 12 weeks. Study-level results: Seropositive status at baseline applied to only 6 or 7 AZD1222 recipients. A rise in Spike-specific TCR breadth and depth followed two AZD1222 doses.

This CDR3 region has 15 residues. V dropped 3 bases and J dropped 5; count of bases not matched to a gene: 6. Germline V gene lookup returns CDR1 KGHSH and CDR2 LQKENI. TCRdb keeps only in-frame clones here, not all; method: immunoSEQ multiplex PCR. Among roughly 130,000 clones listed, about nine tenths were seen once. Note on this clone: Its antigen is not identified.

This sample comprised peripheral blood, obtained on day 0 of AZD1222 vaccination. The gene calls are TRBV18 and TRBJ2-7, with TRBD2 matching over 11 bases. This receptor was obtained from an adult in good health. The CDR3 DNA reads as TGTGCCAGCTCACCTAGCGGGGGGGCAGTAAACGAGCAGTACTTC. Protein product: CASSPSGGAVNEQYF. Complete variable domain (other parts from reference TRBV18 and TRBJ2-7): NAGVMQNPRHLVRRRGQEARLRCSPMKGHSHVYWYRQLPEEGLKFMVYLQKENIIDESGMPKERFSAEFPKEGPSILRIQQVVRGDSAAYFCASSPSGGAVNEQYFGPGTRLTVT.